The rows below give T cell receptor beta chains drawn from one sample of a study of blood T cell repertoires in COVID-19. Method: immunoSEQ multiplex PCR; TCRdb's copy keeps in-frame clones and lacks some. The sample has over 400,000 clones, approximately 90% seen once. Sequenced: peripheral blood. Source of these receptors: a woman in her thirties with active or convalescent COVID-19. The CDR3 runs from the conserved cysteine through the conserved F or W. A D gene is named only where the DNA matches it firmly. Not every row has a clone size; where given, it reads once, few, many or a size class.

J,V,D,size,DNA,CDR3
TRBJ1-6,TRBV18,TRBD1,-,TGTGCCAGCTCACCAGGGACAGGGCGTCACCTCCACTTT,CASSPGTGRHLHF
TRBJ2-7,TRBV27,-,-,TGTGCCAGCAGTTTCGCTGGCAGCAGGGAGCAGTACTTC,CASSFAGSREQYF
TRBJ2-3,TRBV6-4,TRBD2,-,TGTGCCAGCAGTGACCAACTAGCGGGGGGCTCGGATACGCAGTATTTT,CASSDQLAGGSDTQYF
TRBJ1-2,TRBV7-8,TRBD1,-,TGTGCCAGCAGCTTAGTCCAGGGGGCGTTGGAAGGCTACACCTTC,CASSLVQGALEGYTF
TRBJ1-1,TRBV12-5,TRBD1,few,TGTGCTAGTGGGCTAACAGGGGCGGCTTTCTTT,CASGLTGAAFF
TRBJ1-2,TRBV10-3,-,-,TGTGCCATCAGCCTTGAACAGGGATTATCGAACTATGGCTACACCTTC,CAISLEQGLSNYGYTF
TRBJ1-3,TRBV10-1,-,-,TGCGCCAGCCGGTATCGTGGAAACACCATATATTTT,CASRYRGNTIYF
TRBJ2-5,TRBV5-1,-,-,TGCGCCAGCAGCCAAGGACAGACCCAAGAGACCCAGTACTTC,CASSQGQTQETQYF
TRBJ2-1,TRBV6-5,TRBD2,-,TGTGCCAGCAGGGTCGGGGGGGCCGAAATTTGGCAGTTCTTC,CASRVGGAEIWQFF
TRBJ2-3,TRBV29-1,TRBD1,-,TGCAGCGCTAGACAGGGGGCTACAGATACGCAGTATTTT,CSARQGATDTQYF
TRBJ1-2,TRBV27,TRBD1,-,TGTGCCAGCAGTCCTCAGACAGGGATCTATGGCTACACCTTC,CASSPQTGIYGYTF
TRBJ1-1,TRBV5-1,TRBD1,-,TGCGCCAGCAGCTTGACAGGGGGCGCCTCCCTAGCTTTCTTT,CASSLTGGASLAFF
TRBJ1-2,TRBV21-1,-,-,TGTGCCAGCAGCAACCTCTATGGCTACACCTTC,CASSNLYGYTF
TRBJ1-1,TRBV12-3/TRBV12-4,-,-,TGTGCCAGCAGCGTGGGACACCCTCTGCAAGCTTTCTTT,CASSVGHPLQAFF
TRBJ2-1,TRBV23-1,TRBD2,-,TGCGCCAGCGGCCCGGGAGGCCTCCGTTACAATGAGCAGTTCTTC,CASGPGGLRYNEQFF
TRBJ2-7,TRBV7-9,-,-,TGTGCCAGCAGCCCGGTAGGGGGGGCCGTCGAGCAGTACTTC,CASSPVGGAVEQYF
TRBJ2-5,TRBV5-1,-,once,TGCGCCAGCAGCTTTACAACCCGGGGCCAAGAGACCCAGTACTTC,CASSFTTRGQETQYF
TRBJ2-3,TRBV15,TRBD1,-,TGTGCCACCAGCAGGAAACAGGGGGTCACAGATACGCAGTATTTT,CATSRKQGVTDTQYF
TRBJ1-1,TRBV30,-,few,TGTGCCTGGAGTTTAGGGACTTACACTGAAGCTTTCTTT,CAWSLGTYTEAFF
TRBJ2-1,TRBV7-6,TRBD2,-,TGTGCCAGCAGCTTAGGCCAACTAGCGGCTAGCTCCTACAATGAGCAGTTCTTC,CASSLGQLAASSYNEQFF
TRBJ2-7,TRBV5-1,TRBD2,-,TGCGCCAGCAGCTTGGAGGGCGGGAGCAGCGAGCAGTACTTC,CASSLEGGSSEQYF
TRBJ2-2,TRBV30,-,-,TGTGCCTGGAGTGTACTATTTGGGACTCCGAACACCGGGGAGCTGTTTTTT,CAWSVLFGTPNTGELFF
TRBJ1-3,TRBV6-2/TRBV6-3,TRBD1,-,TGTGCCAGCAGTCAGACACGGGACAGGCAATATTTT,CASSQTRDRQYF
TRBJ2-1,TRBV27,-,-,TGTGCCAGCAGTCCCCTTACTAGCAGTTCCGACAATGAGCAGTTCTTC,CASSPLTSSSDNEQFF
TRBJ1-2,TRBV6-5,-,once,TGTGCCAGCAGTTACACGAATAGCGGCTACACCTTC,CASSYTNSGYTF
TRBJ2-1,TRBV27,TRBD2,-,TGTGCCAGCAGGGGGGTCGGGACTACCCTCTACAATGAGCAGTTCTTC,CASRGVGTTLYNEQFF
TRBJ2-4,TRBV12-3/TRBV12-4,TRBD2,few,TGTGCCAGCAACAGCGGGGGAAACATTCAGTACTTC,CASNSGGNIQYF
TRBJ2-2,TRBV15,TRBD1,once,TGTGCCACCAGCAGAGATCGGACAGGGCCGAACACCGGGGAGCTGTTTTTT,CATSRDRTGPNTGELFF
TRBJ1-2,TRBV11-2,TRBD1,-,TGTGCCAGCAGCTTAGACCTGACAGGGACCGACTATGGCTACACCTTC,CASSLDLTGTDYGYTF
TRBJ2-5,TRBV5-8,TRBD2,-,TGTGCCAGCAGCCAGAAGGGGACTAGGGCAGAGACCCAGTACTTC,CASSQKGTRAETQYF
TRBJ2-7,TRBV30,TRBD1,few,TGTGCCTGGAGGACAGGGGGCAAGCAGTACTTC,CAWRTGGKQYF
TRBJ2-5,TRBV12-5,-,-,TGTGCTAGTGGTTTGTCAGGGGCGCCGACCCAGTACTTC,CASGLSGAPTQYF
TRBJ2-1,TRBV6-4,TRBD2,-,TGTGCCAGCAAGGCTCAAGCGGGAGCCAATGAGCAGTTCTTC,CASKAQAGANEQFF
TRBJ1-2,TRBV2,-,-,TGTGCCAGCAGCCAGGGGGGCTACACCTTC,CASSQGGYTF
TRBJ2-3,TRBV30,TRBD2,-,TGTGCCTGGGCGGCTAGCGGGAGCGTTCCGACGCAGTATTTT,CAWAASGSVPTQYF
TRBJ2-3,TRBV27,TRBD2,-,TGTGCCAGCAGTTTACAGGCGACTAGCGGAACACAGATTACGCAGTATTTT,CASSLQATSGTQITQYF
TRBJ1-2,TRBV6-5,TRBD1,-,TGTGCCAGCAGCTCGAGGGACAGTCTTGGCTACACCTTC,CASSSRDSLGYTF
TRBJ1-1,TRBV2,TRBD1,-,TGTGCCAGCAGTGGACAGGGGAGCCCTCTGTCGTCTCGAGCTTTCTTT,CASSGQGSPLSSRAFF
TRBJ2-2,TRBV11-2,TRBD2,few,TGTGCCAGCAGCTTAGACACTAGCGGGTACACCGGGGAGCTGTTTTTT,CASSLDTSGYTGELFF
TRBJ2-2,TRBV4-1,-,few,TGCGCCAGCAGCCAAAGAATTGAGACCGGGGAGCTGTTTTTT,CASSQRIETGELFF
TRBJ2-3,TRBV19,-,-,TGTGCCAGTAGTACGCAAATCCAGGGGACAGATACGCAGTATTTT,CASSTQIQGTDTQYF
TRBJ2-1,TRBV24-1,-,-,TGTGCCACCAGTGCCGGGTCTAACAATGAGCAGTTCTTC,CATSAGSNNEQFF
TRBJ1-3,TRBV18,-,-,TGTGCCAGCTCACCATCAGGGGCTGGAAACACCATATATTTT,CASSPSGAGNTIYF
TRBJ2-5,TRBV4-1,TRBD1,-,TGCGCCAGCAGCCCCCTAGGGGACAGCCAAGAGACCCAGTACTTC,CASSPLGDSQETQYF